This TCR beta chain derives from a study of blood T cell repertoires in COVID-19. About the research overall: Sample material is recorded as cDNA or gDNA derived from T cells, B-cell-depleted T cells, or PBMCs.

The CDR3 runs to 14 residues. Germline loops: CDR1 KGHSH, CDR2 LQKENI. V shed 3 bases and J shed 1 base, with 9 bases lying between them. Here immunoSEQ multiplex PCR was the method, and the copy in TCRdb shows in-frame clones only, minus some. This sample has about 400,000 clones, with nearly 90% found just once. Residents of 24 US areas, aged about 18 to 89 years, made up the participants. Cohort 3 donors were reported recovered after two negative PCRs, clearance, or symptom resolution. The chain joins TRBV18 to TRBJ1-1, with D unresolved. The TCR comes from a woman aged 25 to 39 who had recovered from COVID-19. The specimen was PBMCs or T cells enriched from blood (not recorded which). CDR3: CASSPRGGNTEAFF. CDR3 bases: TGTGCCAGCTCACCCCGAGGCGGGAACACTGAAGCTTTCTTT.